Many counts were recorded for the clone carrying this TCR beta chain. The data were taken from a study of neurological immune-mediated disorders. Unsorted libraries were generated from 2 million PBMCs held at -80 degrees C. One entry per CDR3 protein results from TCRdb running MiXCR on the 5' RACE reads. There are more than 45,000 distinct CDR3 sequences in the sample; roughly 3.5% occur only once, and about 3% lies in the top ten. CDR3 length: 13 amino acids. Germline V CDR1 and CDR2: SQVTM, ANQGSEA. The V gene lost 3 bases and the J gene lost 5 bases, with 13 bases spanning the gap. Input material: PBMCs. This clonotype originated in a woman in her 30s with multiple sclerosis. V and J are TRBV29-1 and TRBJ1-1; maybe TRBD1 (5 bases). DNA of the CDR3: TGCAGCGTTGAGGGGCCACTAGGGACTGAAGCTTTCTTT. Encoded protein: CSVEGPLGTEAFF.